The clone carrying this T cell receptor beta chain was seen once. The assay was immunoSEQ multiplex PCR, and TCRdb's table has in-frame clones only and misses some. The sample holds some 110,000 clones, 65% to 80% seen once. With 4 bases clipped from V and 1 base from J, the junction kept 3 bases outside the gene matches. Looked up from germline, CDR1 is SGHRS and CDR2 is YFSETQ. The CDR3 is made up of 15 amino acids. The sample is drawn from a study of blood T cell repertoires in COVID-19. Study background: Sources were T cells, B-cell-depleted T cells, or PBMCs; the material itself was cDNA or gDNA.

The chain combines TRBV5-1 with TRBJ2-2, with TRBD2 identical over 8 bases. This TCR was recovered from a man in his 70s with acute or convalescent COVID-19. The material sequenced was peripheral blood. CDR3 sequence: CASSQLAENTGELFF. The CDR3 DNA follows: TGCGCCAGCAGCCAACTAGCGGAGAACACCGGGGAGCTGTTTTTT.